This T cell receptor beta chain was retrieved from a study of blood T cells in healthy people across ages. General study points: The percentage of naive T cells correlated strongly with TCR beta diversity.

This CDR3 has 12 amino acids. V lost 6 bases, J lost 5 bases, and 6 bases stayed unmatched. Germline-derived CDR1 and CDR2 are DFQATT and SNEGSKA (reference sequence). Alongside a J-beta primer mix, a sample-barcoded 5' primer served in a second PCR lasting about 6 to 11 cycles. Unique molecular identifiers of 12 random nucleotides labeled each cDNA. A minimum of 3 million CDR3-containing paired-end reads was obtained for each sample. TCRdb called the 5' RACE reads again in MiXCR, with one record for every CDR3 protein. The data contain more than 1,400,000 distinct CDR3 sequences, 42% of them singletons. The sample, around 10 milliliters of peripheral blood, was drawn from each donor. A note on this clonotype: Its antigen remains unidentified.

V gene TRBV20-1 combines with J gene TRBJ1-2; TRBD1 aligns across 7 bases. The TCR sequence derives from a woman under 30 in good health. Sequences were obtained from blood. Here the CDR3 reads CSAGTALYGYTF. CDR3 sequence (DNA): TGCAGTGCCGGGACAGCGCTATATGGCTACACCTTC.